Listed here are 23 T cell receptor beta chains from one sample, sequenced in a study of blood T cell repertoires in COVID-19. Generated by immunoSEQ multiplex PCR, the TCRdb table keeps only in-frame clones and is missing some. The sample includes 60,000 to 75,000 clones, 86% of them seen just once. Sequenced sample: peripheral blood. The source is a young man with acute or convalescent COVID-19.

This clone was picked up one time. V gene TRBV29-1 combines with J gene TRBJ2-3, with D uncertain. Per the germline V gene, CDR1 is SQVTM and CDR2 is ANQGSEA. Trimming shortened V by 2 bases and J by 3 bases, and 6 bases separated the two germline ends. The CDR3 sequence is 12 residues long. The CDR3 spells CSVEMATDTQYF. The CDR3 coding sequence is TGCAGCGTTGAAATGGCTACAGATACGCAGTATTTT.

This clone was recorded a few times. The CDR3 here is CASSQEVGVDSPLHF. The CDR3, as DNA: TGTGCCAGCAGCCAAGAGGTCGGGGTAGATTCACCCCTCCACTTT. The rearrangement links TRBV3-1 (or the pseudogene TRBV3-2) to TRBJ1-6; unclear D gene. Between the trimmed V and J ends, which lost 0 bases and 8 bases, there was a span of 11 bases. The germline gives CDR1 LGHDT, CDR2 YNNKEL (reference sequence). The CDR3 loop spans 15 amino acids.

The chain joins TRBV6-5 to TRBJ1-1; 8 nucleotides agree with TRBD1. The germline gives CDR1 MNHEY, CDR2 SVGAGI. The length of the CDR3 is 15 residues. V was clipped by 6 bases and J by 7 bases; unmatched bases: 13. CDR3 sequence: CASRPPGTGIDEAFF. The CDR3 DNA reads as TGTGCCAGCAGACCCCCCGGGACAGGAATTGATGAAGCTTTCTTT.

The J gene is TRBJ2-7, the V gene TRBV5-5; TRBD2 matches at 16 bases. The V and J ends lost 4 bases and 9 bases, in that order; junction bases with no gene match: 10. Germline CDR1 SGHKS, CDR2 YYEKEE (reference sequence). The CDR3 extends over 16 amino acids. CDR3 residues: CASSQEGLAGGLVQYV. The DNA of the CDR3 is TGTGCCAGCAGCCAGGAGGGACTAGCGGGGGGGCTGGTGCAGTACGTC.

This clone showed up just once. The chain has TRBV15 and TRBJ1-5, with D possibly matching TRBD1 (6 bases). Trimming stripped 3 bases from V and 1 base from J, with 16 bases between. The CDR3 totals 17 residues. Germline assignment: CDR1 LNHNV and CDR2 YYDKDF (reference sequence). CDR3 nucleotides: TGTGCCACCAGCAGTGGGACATCACCGGGAAGCAATCAGCCCCAGCATTTT. It specifies CATSSGTSPGSNQPQHF.

This sequence joins TRBV9 and TRBJ2-1; 8 bases are a match to TRBD1. The J segment lost 1 base and the V segment lost 3 bases, leaving 9 bases of the junction unmatched. This CDR3 is 17 amino acids long. The germline gives CDR1 SGDLS, CDR2 YYNGEE. The CDR3 loop reads CASSGRTGFGSYNEQFF. Here the CDR3 DNA reads TGTGCCAGCAGCGGACGGACAGGGTTTGGGTCCTACAATGAGCAGTTCTTC.

The chain is built from TRBV13 and TRBJ2-2, with a tentative D call TRBD2 (5 bases). Germline CDR1 and CDR2: PRHDT and FYEKMQ (reference sequence). CDR3 size: 14 residues. The germline V and J ends were trimmed by 5 bases and 1 base, with 8 bases remaining between them. The CDR3 here is CASSLGGNTGELFF. CDR3 in DNA: TGTGCCAGCAGCCTCGGAGGGAACACCGGGGAGCTGTTTTTT.

CDR3 amino acids: CASSGTRGHLSGNTIYF. The CDR3 bases are TGTGCCAGCAGCGGAACCCGGGGACACCTCTCTGGAAACACCATATATTTT. V is TRBV9 and J is TRBJ1-3, with D possibly matching TRBD1 (6 bases). Germline V gene lookup returns CDR1 SGDLS and CDR2 YYNGEE. The CDR3 consists of 17 residues. V lost 3 bases to trimming and J lost 0 bases, with 16 bases between them. Full variable domain (missing parts from reference TRBV9 and TRBJ1-3): DSGVTQTPKHLITATGQRVTLRCSPRSGDLSVYWYQQSLDQGLQFLIQYYNGEERAKGNILERFSAQQFPDLHSELNLSSLELGDSALYFCASSGTRGHLSGNTIYFGEGSWLTVV.

The V and J genes are TRBV19 and TRBJ1-1; the D is unclear. Germline V gives CDR1 LNHDA, CDR2 SQIVND (reference sequence). The length of the CDR3 is 12 residues. Trimming left V 5 bases short and J 5 bases short, with 9 bases between. CDR3 residues: CASSAYGTEAFF. CDR3 sequence (DNA): TGTGCCAGTAGTGCGTACGGGACTGAAGCTTTCTTT. Filled out from reference TRBV19 and TRBJ1-1, the complete variable domain reads DGGITQSPKYLFRKEGQNVTLSCEQNLNHDAMYWYRQDPGQGLRLIYYSQIVNDFQKGDIAEGYSVSREKKESFPLTVTSAQKNPTAFYLCASSAYGTEAFFGQGTRLTVV.

This chain links TRBV2 with TRBJ1-2; 8 nucleotides align to TRBD1. V was pared by 2 bases and J by 4 bases, with 6 bases of the junction left unmatched. CDR1 is SNHLY, CDR2 FYNNEI, per germline. The CDR3 has 15 amino acids. The CDR3 loop is CASSEQDRVSYGYTF. The DNA of the CDR3 is TGTGCCAGCAGTGAACAGGACAGGGTTTCCTATGGCTACACCTTC.

This clone showed up just once. This sequence joins TRBV7-2 and TRBJ1-1, with 10 bases fitting TRBD1. V was clipped by 1 base and J by 5 bases; unmatched bases: 4. The CDR3 contains 15 residues. Germline-derived CDR1 and CDR2 are SGHTA and FQGNSA. The CDR3 sequence is CASSLVGTGDTEAFF. The CDR3 DNA reads TGTGCCAGCAGCTTAGTTGGGACAGGGGATACTGAAGCTTTCTTT.

This rearrangement joins TRBV5-5 to TRBJ2-7, with 8 positions matching TRBD1. The germline V gene has CDR1 SGHKS and CDR2 YYEKEE (reference sequence). V shed 4 bases, J shed 4 bases, and the junction held 4 bases outside the gene matches. This CDR3 contains 13 residues. This CDR3 is CASSRQGRYEQYF. The CDR3 nucleotides read TGTGCCAGCAGCCGACAGGGGAGATACGAGCAGTACTTC.

This clone was detected once. The V call is TRBV4-2, the J call TRBJ1-4, with TRBD1 matching 11 bases. From germline, CDR1 is LGHNA and CDR2 YNFKEQ. The CDR3 is 14 residues long. J gave up 7 bases and V 4 bases, and 2 bases lay outside the gene matches. CDR3 sequence reads: CASSRGTGGEKLFF. CDR3 nucleotides: TGTGCCAGCAGCCGTGGGACAGGGGGTGAAAAACTGTTTTTT.

The chain employs TRBV29-1 and TRBJ1-1; a weak D match, TRBD1 (6 bases). V was trimmed by 4 bases and J by 1 base, leaving 16 bases between them. The germline CDR1 and CDR2 sequences are SQVTM and ANQGSEA. This CDR3 is built from 15 residues. The CDR3 is CSVVPDSASNTEAFF. The CDR3 DNA reads as TGCAGCGTTGTCCCGGACAGTGCCTCGAACACTGAAGCTTTCTTT.

This clone showed up just a few times. CDR3 residues: CASSRDRIAFGQYV. CDR3 DNA sequence: TGCGCCAGCAGTCGGGACAGAATCGCTTTTGGGCAGTACGTC. J is TRBJ2-7 and V is TRBV10-1; TRBD1 matches at 7 bases. The CDR3 runs 14 residues. The germline V gene has CDR1 WNHNN and CDR2 SYGVQD (reference sequence). After removal of 5 bases from V and 9 bases from J, the junction contained 13 bases not matched to a gene.

DNA of the CDR3: TGTGCCAGCAGCTTAGGTACAGGGAGCTATAATCAGCCCCAGCATTTT. Translated: CASSLGTGSYNQPQHF. The rearrangement links TRBV7-9 to TRBJ1-5; D is possibly TRBD1 (6 bases). This CDR3 comprises 16 residues. CDR1 is SEHNR and CDR2 is FQNEAQ in the germline V gene (reference sequence). V was pared by 1 base and J by 4 bases, with 14 bases between.

J is TRBJ2-3 and V is TRBV6-6, with 7 bases lining up with TRBD2. The germline gives CDR1 MNHNY, CDR2 SVGAGI (reference sequence). With 2 bases clipped from V and 4 bases from J, the junction kept 6 bases outside the gene matches. The CDR3 is made up of 15 amino acids. This CDR3 is CASSYPTGGADTQYF. The CDR3 region has the DNA TGTGCCAGCAGTTACCCAACTGGGGGGGCAGATACGCAGTATTTT.

The gene calls are TRBV9 and TRBJ1-3; a possible D gene is TRBD1 (5 bases). There are 16 residues in the CDR3. Germline loops: CDR1 SGDLS, CDR2 YYNGEE. V was pared by 5 bases and J by 1 base, with 16 bases between. CDR3 sequence reads: CASSQKPGGSGNTIYF. In DNA, the CDR3 is TGTGCCAGCAGTCAAAAGCCGGGGGGGTCTGGAAACACCATATATTTT.

CDR3 nucleotides: TGTGCCAGCAGCCCCAACACGGACAGGGGGATTGACTATGGCTACACCTTC. Protein: CASSPNTDRGIDYGYTF. This rearrangement joins TRBV7-9 to TRBJ1-2, with 10 bases aligning to TRBD1. Germline V CDR1 and CDR2: SEHNR, FQNEAQ (reference sequence). The CDR3 is made up of 17 amino acids. V lost 5 bases and J lost 3; bases outside the gene matches: 12.

This sequence joins TRBV18 and TRBJ1-4; D is perhaps TRBD1 (5 bases). This CDR3 is 15 amino acids long. Trimming cost V 3 bases and J 2 bases, with 10 bases left between them. CDR1 is KGHSH, CDR2 LQKENI, per germline. The CDR3 DNA reads TGTGCCAGCTCACCCAGTCGGGGGACTAATGAAAAACTGTTTTTT. Its translation is CASSPSRGTNEKLFF.

V and J are TRBV25-1 and TRBJ1-6; D not resolved. Germline V gene sequence: CDR1 MGHDK, CDR2 SYGVNS. The germline V and J ends were trimmed by 3 bases and 10 bases, with 13 bases remaining between them. This CDR3 comprises 14 residues. The CDR3, as DNA: TGTGCCAGCAGTGAGTGGAGGGATGGCTCACCCCTCCACTTT. Encoded protein: CASSEWRDGSPLHF.

The chain joins TRBV13 to TRBJ2-4, with D maybe TRBD1 (7 bases). V was trimmed by 3 bases and J by 8 bases, leaving 17 bases between them. From germline, CDR1 is PRHDT and CDR2 FYEKMQ (reference sequence). The CDR3 contains 15 residues. CDR3: CASSFGGRRGDIQYF. The CDR3 DNA sequence: TGTGCCAGCAGCTTTGGTGGGCGCAGGGGGGACATTCAGTACTTC.

The V call is TRBV28, the J call TRBJ2-7; perhaps TRBD1 as D (6 bases). Trimming cost V 7 bases and J 2 bases, with 12 bases left between them. This CDR3 is built from 13 residues. Germline assignment: CDR1 MDHEN and CDR2 SYDVKM. For the CDR3, the DNA is TGTGCCAGCATCAAACAGGGAACCTACGAGCAGTACGTC. This encodes CASIKQGTYEQYV.